The clone carrying this TCR beta chain came up a few times. The antigen is undetermined. The V gene's germline CDR1 is MNHEY and CDR2 SMNVEV (reference sequence). Trimming took 5 bases from V and 5 from J, leaving 18 bases between them. The CDR3 is made up of 15 amino acids. This entry comes from a study of T-cell memory formation after mild COVID-19. Study-wide background: TCR clusters were largely donor specific.

TCRdb recomputed calls from the 5' RACE reads with MiXCR, one row per CDR3 protein. The sample lists about 130,000 distinct CDR3 sequences, more than 15% occurring once. Study findings and constraints: Second-wave clones peaking on day 37 lacked confirmed SARS-CoV-2 specificity. A second wave expanding day 15 to 37 was CD4+-biased; contracting clones were balanced. The finding that pre-infection memory included some responding clones suggested that cross-reactive memory joined.

Sequencing was carried out using PBMCs or a T cell subset sorted from them (not recorded which). The gene calls are TRBV27 and TRBJ2-5; possibly TRBD1 for D (6 bases). This receptor was identified in a man aged 18 to 29 who had mild COVID-19 (a few samples of this study predate the infection). Cell type and time point are not known. In DNA, the CDR3 is TGTGCCAGCAGTCCCAGCTCCAGGGGTAGGGAGACCCAGTACTTC. It yields the protein CASSPSSRGRETQYF.